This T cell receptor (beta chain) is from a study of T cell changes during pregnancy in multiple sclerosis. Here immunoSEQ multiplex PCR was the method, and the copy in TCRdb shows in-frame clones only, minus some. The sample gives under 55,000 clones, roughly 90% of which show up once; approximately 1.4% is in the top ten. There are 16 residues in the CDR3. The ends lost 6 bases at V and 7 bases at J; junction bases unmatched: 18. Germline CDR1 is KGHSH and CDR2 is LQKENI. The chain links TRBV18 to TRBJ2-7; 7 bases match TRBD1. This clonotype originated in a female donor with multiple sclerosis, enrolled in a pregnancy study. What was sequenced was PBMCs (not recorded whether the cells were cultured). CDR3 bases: TGTGCCAGCTCCATGATACTACAGGGGCCCTTAGGGGAGCAGTACTTC. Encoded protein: CASSMILQGPLGEQYF.